This TCR beta chain was found in a study of blood T cell repertoires in COVID-19. This table comes from immunoSEQ multiplex PCR, and its TCRdb copy is limited to in-frame clones, with some not included. The sample consists of some 64,000 clones, roughly 84% of them appearing once. The CDR3 runs 15 residues. CDR1 is SGHRS and CDR2 is YFSETQ in the germline V gene. The V gene end was trimmed by 5 bases and the J gene end by 3 bases; junction bases not matched to a gene: 7. This TCR derives from a woman aged 80 or over with active or convalescent COVID-19. The gene calls are TRBV5-1 and TRBJ2-1; 8 nucleotides align to TRBD2. The material sequenced was peripheral blood. Here the CDR3 reads CASSLAAGDYNEQFF. The CDR3, as DNA: TGCGCCAGCAGTTTAGCAGCGGGGGACTACAATGAGCAGTTCTTC.